This T cell receptor (beta chain) derives from a study of T cells in Graves' hyperthyroidism and ophthalmopathy (dated by TCRdb to about 2019). For the study in its entirety: To identify distinguishing TCR V-J signatures, a discovery cohort of around 98 patients was used, comprising fewer than 45 with Graves' ophthalmopathy and about 59 with stable Graves' hyperthyroidism. Prospective prediction of ophthalmopathy was tested in an independent validation cohort of 18 to 20 hyperthyroidism patients and some 17 patients who later progressed to ophthalmopathy. The 100 discovery patients were randomly split 7:3 into training and test sets. In addition, the study compared T-cell repertoires in thyroid tissue and in blood from roughly 6 Graves' hyperthyroidism patients. Once sampling was done, hyperthyroidism patients were given methimazole at a starting dose of 30 mg daily, whereas ophthalmopathy patients were given high-dose intravenous methylprednisolone. The paper describes TCR Vbeta CDR3 sequencing of 135 peripheral blood samples, made up of fewer than 50 ophthalmopathy patients, approximately 76 hyperthyroidism patients and roughly 17 progressor patients.

The TCR beta CDR3 regions were amplified from RNA transcripts. For the first round of RT-PCR on the TCR CDR3, the HTBI primer set was used together with the Qiagen OneStep RT-PCR kit. The libraries were constructed in a second round of multiplex PCR and then size-selected and purified. Libraries were sequenced paired-end with 100 bp reads on an Illumina HiSeq2000. Processing in the source paper ran as follows. Raw data were processed with SOAPnuke, discarding reads with adapters, uncalled bases, mean Phred below 15, or no exact constant-primer or identifier match. COPE v1.2.5 was used to merge the high-quality paired reads, and each unique nucleotide sequence was defined as a clonotype. Clonotypes were aligned to IMGT TRBV, TRBD and TRBJ reference segments using MiTCR v1.1. Only V-J combinations with frequency above 0.0001, covering 99% to 99.2% of repertoires, were analysed. A TCS score was defined as the ratio between F50 (clonal expansion) and ExV (chaos), using BLOSUM62-based TCRdist between CDR3 peptides within each V-J. Welch's t-statistics and random forest reduced approximately 520 V-J features to some 14, which were used in a naive Bayes classifier (R e1071). TCRdb took the public reads, trimmed them with fastp at Q25, ran MiXCR for clone calling and kept in-frame beta chains. Each CDR3 protein gets just one entry, which takes the most common genes and DNA from the rows behind it. What appears here as the V and J calls and clone size reflects TCRdb's work, not the paper's. The sample table lists a few hundred thousand distinct CDR3 sequences, 35% to 55% of them with a count of one. The ten largest clonotypes hold nearly 8.5% of the sample.

On this clonotype: Its antigen has not been determined. No base qualities exist here, and no much larger clone lies one base off it.

Stable Graves' hyperthyroidism was defined as no progression to ophthalmopathy during 18 months of follow-up. Hyperthyroidism patients were aged 18 to 65 years and newly diagnosed, with disease duration of less than 2 months. Any patient with an uncontrolled infection, another autoimmune disease, pregnancy or lactation was excluded. Diagnoses were based on clinical symptoms, serum thyroxine and TRAb, thyroid ultrasound and orbital computed tomography. Trizol reagent was used to extract total RNA, and RNA quality was then checked on an Agilent 2100 Bioanalyzer. What the research found in general, with its limitations: Sample size was not statistically predetermined, and investigators were not blinded to group allocation. Most expanded thyroid clonotypes (frequency above 0.001) were also detected in blood, a finding suggesting that blood repertoires may reflect thyroid immune responses. A model built on a 13 V-J signature distinguished ophthalmopathy from stable hyperthyroidism, reaching roughly 88% sensitivity and about 81% specificity in cross-validation and 80%/75% in testing. In validation, the model predicted progression to ophthalmopathy with just under 71% sensitivity and 72% to 85% specificity, a median of around six months before onset.

The germline V gene encodes CDR1 ENHRY and CDR2 SYGVKD. The CDR3 runs 14 residues from the cysteine to the phenylalanine. Only the CDR3 region is kept as DNA, spanning 42 bases read in frame from base 1. V has 8 bases trimmed and J has 2 bases trimmed; junction bases matching no gene number 6. Specimen: peripheral blood or thyroid tissue (not recorded which). The clonotype was recovered from a woman between 18 and 29 years old with Graves' hyperthyroidism. Donor details come from another sample of the same person, matched by shared clones. The chain is encoded by TRBV10-3 joined to TRBJ1-2, with 9 junctional bases fitting TRBD1. Here the CDR3 is given as CAIGRGQGNYGYTF. The DNA reads TGTGCCATCGGCCGGGGACAGGGCAACTATGGCTACACCTTC.